A single sample gave rise to the 9 T cell receptor beta chains below, sequenced in a study of blood T cell repertoires in COVID-19. The protocol was immunoSEQ multiplex PCR, while the TCRdb copy is restricted to in-frame clones and leaves out a portion. Counted here are tens of thousands of clones, over 75% occurring once; the ten biggest clones make up about 14%. Sequenced input: peripheral blood. The receptors stem from a woman in her seventies with acute or convalescent COVID-19.

The chain employs TRBV19 and TRBJ1-5; possibly TRBD1 for D (6 bases). V lost 6 bases, J lost 2 bases, and 14 bases lay in between. Looked up from germline, CDR1 is LNHDA and CDR2 is SQIVND (reference sequence). The length of the CDR3 is 15 residues. CDR3 loop: CASRTGGGGNQPQHF. CDR3 DNA sequence: TGTGCCAGTAGGACGGGGGGCGGGGGCAATCAGCCCCAGCATTTT.

V gene TRBV29-1 combines with J gene TRBJ2-3; 10 bases fit TRBD1. J was trimmed by 0 bases and V by 4 bases; bases with no gene match: 7. Per the germline V gene, CDR1 is SQVTM and CDR2 is ANQGSEA. The CDR3 extends over 16 amino acids. CDR3 DNA sequence: TGCAGCGTTGGGGGGACAGGGGACTCTAGCACAGATACGCAGTATTTT. Its protein product is CSVGGTGDSSTDTQYF.

As regards this clone: This specimen includes other DNA sequences encoding the same CDR3. The chain is built from TRBV12-3 or TRBV12-4 and TRBJ1-1; weak D call: TRBD1 (5 bases). CDR3 length: 12 residues. The V and J ends lost 5 bases and 5 bases respectively, with 9 bases between them. The CDR3 loop is CASSLRGTEAFF. The CDR3 DNA is TGTGCCAGCAGTCTAAGGGGAACTGAAGCTTTCTTT.

This rearrangement joins TRBV21-1 to TRBJ1-2; TRBD1 is taken as the D call from the table, unchecked against the DNA. TRBV21-1 is assigned pseudogene status. The CDR3 is 14 residues long. Here the CDR3 reads CASADRGPSYGYTF. CDR3 sequence (DNA): TGTGCCAGCGCAGACAGGGGGCCCAGCTATGGCTACACCTTC.

The CDR3 sequence is CASSQDLRDRANYGYTF. In nucleotides, the CDR3 is TGCGCCAGCAGCCAAGATCTCCGGGACAGGGCTAACTATGGCTACACCTTC. The chain links TRBV4-3 to TRBJ1-2; TRBD1 agrees at 9 bases. Germline V gives CDR1 LGHNA, CDR2 YSLEER. The CDR3 has 17 amino acids. The junction had 5 bases not matched to a gene; V was cut back by 0 bases and J by 0 bases.

This clone appeared once. This chain uses TRBV3-1 (or the pseudogene TRBV3-2) with TRBJ1-2; unclear D gene. Looked up from germline, CDR1 is LGHDT and CDR2 is YNNKEL (reference sequence). The CDR3 contains 15 residues. V was cut by 1 base and J by 8 bases, with 17 bases left in between. The CDR3 sequence: CASSQVSLAAGGYTF. CDR3 sequence (DNA): TGTGCCAGCAGCCAAGTTTCGTTGGCAGCGGGGGGCTACACCTTC.

The chain is built from TRBV5-6 and TRBJ1-1, with D possibly being TRBD1 (6 bases). Between the trimmed V and J ends, which lost 4 bases and 0 bases, there was a span of 13 bases. The CDR3 runs to 15 residues. Germline CDR1 is SGHDT and CDR2 is YYEEEE. The CDR3 bases are TGTGCCAGCAGCCTTTTTGGACAGTTGAACACTGAAGCTTTCTTT. Its protein is CASSLFGQLNTEAFF.

The chain uses TRBV3-1 (or the pseudogene TRBV3-2) and TRBJ2-3; TRBD2 matches at 7 bases. The V gene's germline CDR1 is LGHDT and CDR2 YNNKEL (reference sequence). The CDR3 runs to 15 residues. Unmatched junction bases numbered 3, after V lost 3 bases and J lost 0 bases. The CDR3: CASSQSAGSTDTQYF. The DNA of the CDR3 is TGTGCCAGCAGCCAGTCAGCGGGGAGCACAGATACGCAGTATTTT.

The genes are TRBV12-3 or TRBV12-4 and TRBJ2-5; a possible D gene is TRBD2 (6 bases). CDR3 length equals 13 residues. Trimming took 5 bases from V and 5 from J, leaving 12 bases between them. CDR3 protein: CASSPTGVETQYF. The DNA for the CDR3 is TGTGCCAGCAGTCCTACGGGAGTGGAGACCCAGTACTTC.